This entry lists 27 T cell receptor beta chains sequenced from one sample in a study of cytomegalovirus exposure and HLA in healthy donors. PCR employed 60 Vbeta and 13 Jbeta primers. Libraries were prepared by immunoSEQ multiplex PCR; TCRdb keeps only in-frame clonotypes and omits some of them. The sample has over 100,000 clones, 74% seen once. Sample: PBMCs. Source of these receptors: a human donor in good health.

This clone was recorded only once. The chain has TRBV30 and TRBJ2-7; D is possibly TRBD2 (5 bases). The CDR3 length is 15 residues. Trimming pared 0 bases from V and 3 bases from J, leaving 15 bases between. Germline CDR1 reads GTSNPN; CDR2 reads SVGIG (reference sequence). The chain's CDR3 is CAWSVGSHGDYEQYF. CDR3 DNA sequence: TGTGCCTGGAGTGTAGGGTCTCACGGGGACTACGAGCAGTACTTC. The full variable domain, with the rest looked up from reference TRBV30 and TRBJ2-7, is SQTIHQWPATLVQPVGSPLSLECTVEGTSNPNLYWYRQAAGRGLQLLFYSVGIGQISSEVPQNLSASRPQDRQFILSSKKLLLSDSGFYLCAWSVGSHGDYEQYFGPGTRLTVT.

J is TRBJ1-5 and V is TRBV10-3; D is perhaps TRBD1 (6 bases). Germline loops: CDR1 ENHRY, CDR2 SYGVKD. V was trimmed by 4 bases and J by 3 bases, leaving 10 bases between them. CDR3 length equals 14 residues. CDR3: CAISGDTFNQPQHF. The CDR3 DNA reads TGTGCCATCAGTGGGGACACCTTCAATCAGCCCCAGCATTTT.

The chain employs TRBV19 and TRBJ2-3; 8 bases line up with TRBD2. The V gene's germline CDR1 is LNHDA and CDR2 SQIVND (reference sequence). V lost 7 bases, J lost 3 bases, and 9 bases stayed unmatched. The CDR3 consists of 15 residues. The CDR3 is CASTPGSGRTDTQYF. The DNA for the CDR3 is TGTGCCAGTACCCCGGGAAGCGGGAGAACAGATACGCAGTATTTT. Supplemented by reference TRBV19 and TRBJ2-3, the full variable domain reads DGGITQSPKYLFRKEGQNVTLSCEQNLNHDAMYWYRQDPGQGLRLIYYSQIVNDFQKGDIAEGYSVSREKKESFPLTVTSAQKNPTAFYLCASTPGSGRTDTQYFGPGTRLTVL.

This clone was observed a few times. This chain uses TRBV5-6 with TRBJ2-7; 8 positions agree with TRBD1. The V and J ends lost 4 bases and 4 bases, in that order; junction bases with no gene match: 1. The CDR3 totals 12 residues. Germline values: CDR1 SGHDT, CDR2 YYEEEE. CDR3 coding DNA: TGTGCCAGCAGCCGGACAGGGTACGAGCAGTACTTC. Its protein is CASSRTGYEQYF. Filled out from reference TRBV5-6 and TRBJ2-7, the complete variable domain reads DAGVTQSPTHLIKTRGQQVTLRCSPKSGHDTVSWYQQALGQGPQFIFQYYEEEERQRGNFPDRFSGHQFPNYSSELNVNALLLGDSALYLCASSRTGYEQYFGPGTRLTVT.

This clone was counted a single time. The chain is built from TRBV9 and TRBJ1-4; possible D gene TRBD1, 5 bases. CDR1 is SGDLS and CDR2 is YYNGEE in the germline V gene. CDR3 size: 14 residues. V was trimmed by 5 bases and J by 7 bases, leaving 15 bases between them. The CDR3 nucleotides are TGTGCCAGCAGTGCCACAGGACGTCGTGAAAAACTGTTTTTT. It translates to CASSATGRREKLFF.

In this sample, this clone turned up a few times. The genes are TRBV2 and TRBJ2-3, with a tentative D call TRBD1 (6 bases). CDR1 and CDR2 (germline): SNHLY, FYNNEI. This CDR3 has 15 residues. The V end lost 4 bases, the J end lost 3 bases, and 14 bases lay between the germline ends. The CDR3 loop is CASSGRGAETDTQYF. CDR3 bases: TGTGCCAGCAGTGGCAGGGGCGCGGAAACAGATACGCAGTATTTT.

The V gene is TRBV30, the J gene TRBJ2-5, with 13 bases aligning to TRBD2. Gene TRBJ2-7 matches the end of the DNA better, so the J call may be wrong. This CDR3 comprises 16 residues. Germline lookup yields CDR1 GTSNPN and CDR2 SVGIG (reference sequence). The CDR3 spells CAWSVGGLAGVYEQYF. CDR3 sequence (DNA): TGTGCCTGGAGTGTCGGTGGACTAGCGGGAGTCTACGAGCAGTACTTC.

The V gene is TRBV9, the J gene TRBJ2-3, with D possibly TRBD2 on 5 matching bases. Per germline, CDR1 SGDLS and CDR2 YYNGEE. Trimming took 4 bases from V and 1 from J, leaving 10 bases between them. CDR3 length: 14 residues. The CDR3 coding sequence is TGTGCCAGCAGCATGGTGCGGGGCACAGATACGCAGTATTTT. Protein sequence: CASSMVRGTDTQYF. Using reference TRBV9 and TRBJ2-3 for the parts outside the CDR3, the full variable domain is DSGVTQTPKHLITATGQRVTLRCSPRSGDLSVYWYQQSLDQGLQFLIQYYNGEERAKGNILERFSAQQFPDLHSELNLSSLELGDSALYFCASSMVRGTDTQYFGPGTRLTVL.

V is TRBV9 and J is TRBJ2-7; TRBD1 agrees at 7 bases. The V segment lost 1 base and the J segment 2 bases; nucleotides outside the gene matches: 3. The CDR3 runs 14 residues. CDR1 is SGDLS, CDR2 YYNGEE, per germline. CDR3 DNA sequence: TGTGCCAGCAGCGTAACCGGGACAGCCTACGAGCAGTACTTC. Residues: CASSVTGTAYEQYF. The whole variable domain, remainder taken from reference TRBV9 and TRBJ2-7, is DSGVTQTPKHLITATGQRVTLRCSPRSGDLSVYWYQQSLDQGLQFLIQYYNGEERAKGNILERFSAQQFPDLHSELNLSSLELGDSALYFCASSVTGTAYEQYFGPGTRLTVT.

The chain carries TRBV2 and TRBJ2-7; the match to TRBD2 covers 9 bases. Germline V gene sequence: CDR1 SNHLY, CDR2 FYNNEI. The CDR3 consists of 14 residues. After removal of 7 bases from V and 6 bases from J, the junction contained 10 bases not matched to a gene. CDR3 bases: TGTGCCAGCATGGGGTTTCTAGCGGGGTCCGAGCAGTACTTC. Its translation is CASMGFLAGSEQYF.

This rearrangement joins TRBV5-1 to TRBJ2-7; 8 nucleotides align to TRBD1. The CDR3 is 14 amino acids. V shed 0 bases, J shed 7 bases, and the junction held 6 bases outside the gene matches. The germline V gene encodes CDR1 SGHRS and CDR2 YFSETQ. The CDR3 loop is CASSLEQGAREQYF. CDR3 DNA: TGCGCCAGCAGCTTGGAGCAGGGGGCGAGGGAGCAGTACTTC.

The chain is built from TRBV6-1 and TRBJ1-1; D call uncertain. V was shortened by 6 bases and J by 4 bases, with 12 bases between the two germline ends. There are 13 residues in the CDR3. CDR1 is MNHNS and CDR2 is SASEGT in the germline V gene. Written as DNA, the CDR3 is TGTGCCAGCAGGGAAAGAGCCGTCACTGAAGCTTTCTTT. Protein sequence: CASRERAVTEAFF.

The rearrangement joins TRBV21-1 to TRBJ2-5; the table names TRBD1, a call not compared with the DNA. TRBV21-1 is an annotated pseudogene. The CDR3 sequence is 14 residues long. CDR3 sequence (DNA): TGTGCCAGCAGCAATAAGAAGGGGGAAGAGACCCAGTACTTC. Its translation: CASSNKKGEETQYF.

V usage is TRBV7-2 and J usage is TRBJ2-1; no clear D. V lost 1 base, J lost 0 bases, and 10 bases lay in between. The germline gives CDR1 SGHTA, CDR2 FQGNSA. There are 16 residues in the CDR3. CDR3 nucleotide sequence: TGTGCCAGCAGCTTAGGACACTTAAGCTCCTACAATGAGCAGTTCTTC. Its translation is CASSLGHLSSYNEQFF.

The CDR3 sequence is CASSQVLSGSNEQYF. The CDR3 DNA sequence: TGTGCCAGCAGCCAAGTGCTTAGCGGGAGTAACGAGCAGTACTTC. This chain uses TRBV5-4 with TRBJ2-7, with 9 bases that match TRBD2. From germline, CDR1 is SGHNT and CDR2 YYREEE (reference sequence). V shed 4 bases, J shed 5 bases, and the junction held 10 bases outside the gene matches. CDR3 length: 15 amino acids.

The V and J genes are TRBV2 and TRBJ2-3, with 7 bases matching TRBD1. The CDR3 extends over 13 amino acids. V lost 4 bases and J lost 5; bases outside the gene matches: 3. CDR1 and CDR2 from the germline V gene are SNHLY and FYNNEI. CDR3 protein: CASSVQGIDTQYF. The CDR3 nucleotides are TGTGCCAGCAGTGTACAGGGGATAGATACGCAGTATTTT. Drawing the rest from reference TRBV2 and TRBJ2-3, the complete variable domain is EPEVTQTPSHQVTQMGQEVILRCVPISNHLYFYWYRQILGQKVEFLVSFYNNEISEKSEIFDDQFSVERPDGSNFTLKIRSTKLEDSAMYFCASSVQGIDTQYFGPGTRLTVL.

As concerns this clone: At one of its ends the junction is not consistent with the germline gene, which may arise from a read error. The DNA for the CDR3 is TGTGCCAGCTCACCGTTCGCAGGGGTGGAGAACTATGGCCACACCTTC. Translation: CASSPFAGVENYGHTF. J is TRBJ1-2 and V is TRBV18; tentatively, D is TRBD1 (6 bases). CDR3 length: 16 amino acids. Germline V gene sequence: CDR1 KGHSH, CDR2 LQKENI.

The V call is TRBV7-9, the J call TRBJ1-4; 10 bases are a match to TRBD1. This CDR3 spans 15 amino acids. CDR1 is SEHNR and CDR2 is FQNEAQ in the germline V gene (reference sequence). J gave up 8 bases and V 5 bases, and 8 bases lay outside the gene matches. CDR3 region: CASSRRTGGGEKLFF. The CDR3 DNA is TGTGCCAGCAGCCGGAGGACAGGGGGAGGCGAAAAACTGTTTTTT.

The chain combines TRBV6-5 with TRBJ1-1; maybe TRBD1 (6 bases). V gave up 6 bases and J gave up 4 bases, with 15 bases separating them. This CDR3 spans 14 amino acids. The germline V gene encodes CDR1 MNHEY and CDR2 SVGAGI. CDR3 nucleotides: TGTGCCAGCAGCAAGGGACATCCGAGCACTGAAGCTTTCTTT. Protein product: CASSKGHPSTEAFF.

The chain has TRBV5-1 and TRBJ2-1, with D possibly being TRBD2 (6 bases). This CDR3 contains 15 residues. Trimming removed 6 bases from V and 4 bases from J, with 17 bases in between. Germline loops: CDR1 SGHRS, CDR2 YFSETQ. The CDR3 region is CASTPVGSRYNEQFF. The CDR3 nucleotides read TGCGCCAGCACCCCCGTCGGGAGTAGGTACAATGAGCAGTTCTTC.

This clone has a handful of counts. This chain uses TRBV9 with TRBJ2-3; 14 positions agree with TRBD2. CDR3 length: 18 residues. In germline, CDR1 is SGDLS, CDR2 YYNGEE. V dropped 4 bases and J dropped 4; count of bases not matched to a gene: 11. The DNA for the CDR3 is TGTGCCAGCAGCCCCCGGGAACCGGGACTAGCGGGGGCAGATACGCAGTATTTT. Protein sequence: CASSPREPGLAGADTQYF.

The V call is TRBV19, the J call TRBJ2-7; tentative D call: TRBD2 (7 bases). This CDR3 is built from 16 residues. Trimming pared 6 bases from V and 2 bases from J, leaving 20 bases between. The germline V gene has CDR1 LNHDA and CDR2 SQIVND (reference sequence). The CDR3 sequence is CASRSGGTGRTYEQYF. The CDR3 nucleotides are TGTGCCAGTAGATCGGGGGGTACAGGGCGGACCTACGAGCAGTACTTC.

The gene calls are TRBV19 and TRBJ2-2; 10 bases are shared with TRBD1. The J segment lost 1 base and the V segment lost 11 bases, leaving 4 bases of the junction unmatched. This CDR3 has 14 residues. Germline lookup yields CDR1 LNHDA and CDR2 SQIVND (reference sequence). The DNA for the CDR3 is TGTGCCGCCCGGGACAGGGGGAACACCGGGGAGCTGTTTTTT. Protein product: CAARDRGNTGELFF.

The rearrangement joins TRBV10-2 to TRBJ2-7; no clear D. Germline CDR1 WSHSY, CDR2 SAAADI. This CDR3 has 14 amino acids. V lost 7 bases and J lost 2, with 15 bases in between. The CDR3 DNA sequence: TGCGCCAGCAAGGAGCAGCACCTTACCTACGAGCAGTACTTC. Translated, it gives CASKEQHLTYEQYF.

At least ten counts were recorded for this clone. The rearrangement joins TRBV19 to TRBJ1-1; 10 positions agree with TRBD1. In germline, CDR1 is LNHDA, CDR2 SQIVND (reference sequence). The V and J ends lost 5 bases and 0 bases, in that order; junction bases with no gene match: 12. CDR3 length: 18 amino acids. This chain's CDR3 is CASSYETGGAWVNTEAFF. CDR3 DNA sequence: TGTGCCAGTAGTTACGAGACAGGGGGCGCGTGGGTGAACACTGAAGCTTTCTTT.

The CDR3 here is CASSVTSEVRQETQYF. For the CDR3, the DNA is TGTGCCAGCAGCGTCACTAGCGAGGTTCGGCAAGAGACCCAGTACTTC. The chain recombines TRBV9 with TRBJ2-5; 7 nucleotides agree with TRBD2. This CDR3 has 16 amino acids. Germline assignment: CDR1 SGDLS and CDR2 YYNGEE. Trimming removed 2 bases from V and 2 bases from J; junction bases left unmatched: 9.

This clone appeared a single time. The chain carries TRBV28 and TRBJ2-3; 12 bases match TRBD1. V was pared by 4 bases and J by 1 base, with 3 bases of the junction left unmatched. CDR1 and CDR2 from the germline V gene are MDHEN and SYDVKM. This CDR3 spans 16 amino acids. This chain's CDR3 is CASSSGQGAGTDTQYF. As DNA, the CDR3 is TGTGCCAGCAGTTCGGGACAGGGGGCCGGCACAGATACGCAGTATTTT.